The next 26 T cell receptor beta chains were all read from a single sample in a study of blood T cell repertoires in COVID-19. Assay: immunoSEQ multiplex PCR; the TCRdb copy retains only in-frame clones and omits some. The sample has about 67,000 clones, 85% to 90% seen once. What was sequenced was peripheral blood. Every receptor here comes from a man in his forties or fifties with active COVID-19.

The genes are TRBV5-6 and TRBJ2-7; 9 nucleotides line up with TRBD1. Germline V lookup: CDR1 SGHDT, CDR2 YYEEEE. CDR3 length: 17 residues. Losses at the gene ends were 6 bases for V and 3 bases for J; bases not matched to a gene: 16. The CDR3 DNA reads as TGTGCCAGCAACCTTTATACCGCGGGACAGGGAAACTACGAGCAGTACTTC. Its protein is CASNLYTAGQGNYEQYF.

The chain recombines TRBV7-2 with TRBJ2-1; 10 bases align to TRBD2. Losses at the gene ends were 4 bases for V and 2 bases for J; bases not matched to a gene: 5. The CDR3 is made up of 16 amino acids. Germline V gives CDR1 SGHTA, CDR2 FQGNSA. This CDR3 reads CASSSPGLAAYNEQFF. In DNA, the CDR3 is TGTGCCAGCAGCTCACCTGGACTAGCGGCCTACAATGAGCAGTTCTTC.

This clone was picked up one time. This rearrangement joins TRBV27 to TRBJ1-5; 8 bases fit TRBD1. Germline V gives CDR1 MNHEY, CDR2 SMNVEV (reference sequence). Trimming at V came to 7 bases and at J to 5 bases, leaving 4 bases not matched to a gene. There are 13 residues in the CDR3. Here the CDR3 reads CASTTGGHQPQHF. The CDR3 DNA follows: TGTGCCAGCACCACAGGGGGACATCAGCCCCAGCATTTT.

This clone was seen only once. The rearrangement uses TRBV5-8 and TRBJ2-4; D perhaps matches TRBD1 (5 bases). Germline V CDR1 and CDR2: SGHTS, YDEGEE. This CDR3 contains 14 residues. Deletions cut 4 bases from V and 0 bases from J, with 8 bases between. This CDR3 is CASSPGIAKNIQYF. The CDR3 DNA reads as TGTGCCAGCAGCCCAGGGATAGCCAAAAACATTCAGTACTTC.

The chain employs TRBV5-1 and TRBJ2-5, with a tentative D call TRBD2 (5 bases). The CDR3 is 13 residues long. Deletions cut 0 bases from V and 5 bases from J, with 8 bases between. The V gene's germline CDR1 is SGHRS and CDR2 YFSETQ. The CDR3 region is CASSLGGIETQYF. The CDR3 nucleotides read TGCGCCAGCAGCTTGGGAGGGATTGAGACCCAGTACTTC.

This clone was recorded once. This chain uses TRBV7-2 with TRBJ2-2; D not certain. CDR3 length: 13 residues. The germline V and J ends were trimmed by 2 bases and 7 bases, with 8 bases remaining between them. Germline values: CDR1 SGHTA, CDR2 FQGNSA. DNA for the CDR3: TGTGCCAGCAGCTTAATCTCGGGCGGGGAGCTGTTTTTT. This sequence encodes CASSLISGGELFF.

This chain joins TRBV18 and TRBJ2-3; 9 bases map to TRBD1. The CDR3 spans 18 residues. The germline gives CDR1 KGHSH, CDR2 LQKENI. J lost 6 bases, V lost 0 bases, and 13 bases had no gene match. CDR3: CASSPPDWDREYVDTQYF. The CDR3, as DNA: TGTGCCAGCTCACCACCGGACTGGGACAGGGAGTATGTGGATACGCAGTATTTT.

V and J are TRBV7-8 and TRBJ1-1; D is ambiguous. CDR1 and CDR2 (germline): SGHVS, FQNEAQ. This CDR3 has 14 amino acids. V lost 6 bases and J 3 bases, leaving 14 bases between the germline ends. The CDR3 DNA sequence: TGTGCCAGCAGTTACGGACTGACCCACACTGAAGCTTTCTTT. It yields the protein CASSYGLTHTEAFF.

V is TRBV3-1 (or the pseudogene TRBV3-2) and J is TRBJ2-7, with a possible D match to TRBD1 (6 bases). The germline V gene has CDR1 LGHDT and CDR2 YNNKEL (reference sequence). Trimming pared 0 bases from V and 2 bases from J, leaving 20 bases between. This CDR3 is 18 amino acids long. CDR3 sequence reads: CASSQDLFLDRIPYEQYF. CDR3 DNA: TGTGCCAGCAGCCAAGATCTCTTCTTGGACAGAATTCCCTACGAGCAGTACTTC.

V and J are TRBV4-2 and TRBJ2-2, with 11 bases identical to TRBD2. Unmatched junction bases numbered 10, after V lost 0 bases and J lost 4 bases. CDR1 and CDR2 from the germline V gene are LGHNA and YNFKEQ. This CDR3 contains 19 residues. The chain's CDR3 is CASSQDLGGLAGGTGELFF. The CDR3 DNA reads TGTGCCAGCAGCCAAGATCTAGGAGGGCTAGCGGGGGGCACCGGGGAGCTGTTTTTT.

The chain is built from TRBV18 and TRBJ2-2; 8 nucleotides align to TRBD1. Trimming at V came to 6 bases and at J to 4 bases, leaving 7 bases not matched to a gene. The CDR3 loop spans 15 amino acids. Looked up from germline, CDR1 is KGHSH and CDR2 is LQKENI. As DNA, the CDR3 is TGTGCCAGCTCTCTGACAGGGGTCTCCACCGGGGAGCTGTTTTTT. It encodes CASSLTGVSTGELFF.

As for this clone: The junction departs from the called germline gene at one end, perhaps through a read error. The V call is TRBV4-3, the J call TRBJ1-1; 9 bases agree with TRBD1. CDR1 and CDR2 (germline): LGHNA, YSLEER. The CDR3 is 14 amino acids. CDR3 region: CASSQTGTFGDRVF. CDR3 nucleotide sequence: TGCGCCAGCAGCCAAACGGGGACTTTTGGGGACAGGGTATTT.

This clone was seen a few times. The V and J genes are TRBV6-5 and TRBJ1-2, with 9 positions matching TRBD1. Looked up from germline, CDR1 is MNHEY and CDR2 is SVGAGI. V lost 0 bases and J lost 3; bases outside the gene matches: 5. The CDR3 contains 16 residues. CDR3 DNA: TGTGCCAGCAGTTACTCTGCGGGACAGGGTTACTATGGCTACACCTTC. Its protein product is CASSYSAGQGYYGYTF.

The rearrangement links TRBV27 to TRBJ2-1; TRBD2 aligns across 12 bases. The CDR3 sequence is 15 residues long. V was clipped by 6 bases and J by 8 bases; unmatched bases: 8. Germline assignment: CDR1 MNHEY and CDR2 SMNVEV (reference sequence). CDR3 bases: TGTGCCAGCAGCTCAGGACGACTAGCGGGAGATGAGCAGTTCTTC. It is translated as CASSSGRLAGDEQFF.

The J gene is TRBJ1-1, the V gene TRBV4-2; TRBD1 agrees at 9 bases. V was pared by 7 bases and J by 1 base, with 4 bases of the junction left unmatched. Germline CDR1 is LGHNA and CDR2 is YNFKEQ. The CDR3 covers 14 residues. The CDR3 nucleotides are TGTGCCAGCACCCCGGGACAGGGGAACACTGAAGCTTTCTTT. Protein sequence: CASTPGQGNTEAFF.

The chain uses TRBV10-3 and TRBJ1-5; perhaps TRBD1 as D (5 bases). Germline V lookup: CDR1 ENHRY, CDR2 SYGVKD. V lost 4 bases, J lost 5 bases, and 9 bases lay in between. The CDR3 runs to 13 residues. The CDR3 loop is CAISGRGDQPQHF. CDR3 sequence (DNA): TGTGCCATCAGTGGAAGGGGTGATCAGCCCCAGCATTTT.

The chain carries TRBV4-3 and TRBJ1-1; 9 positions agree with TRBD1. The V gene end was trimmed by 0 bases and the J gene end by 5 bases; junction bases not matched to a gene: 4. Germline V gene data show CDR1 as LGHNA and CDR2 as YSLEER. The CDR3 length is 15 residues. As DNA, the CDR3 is TGCGCCAGCAGCCAAGAGGGACAGGGAGTGACTGAAGCTTTCTTT. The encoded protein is CASSQEGQGVTEAFF.

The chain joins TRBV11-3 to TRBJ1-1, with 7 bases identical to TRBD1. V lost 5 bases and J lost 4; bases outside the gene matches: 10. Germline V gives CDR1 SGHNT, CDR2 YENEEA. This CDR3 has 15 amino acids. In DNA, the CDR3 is TGTGCCAGCAGCCTCCAGGGGGGTCCTTCCACTGAAGCTTTCTTT. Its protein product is CASSLQGGPSTEAFF.

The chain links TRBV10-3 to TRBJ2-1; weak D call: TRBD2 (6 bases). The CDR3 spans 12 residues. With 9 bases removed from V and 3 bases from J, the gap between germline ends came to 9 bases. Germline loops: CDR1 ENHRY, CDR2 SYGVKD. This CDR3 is CAIGGNYNEQFF. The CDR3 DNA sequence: TGTGCCATTGGGGGGAACTACAATGAGCAGTTCTTC.

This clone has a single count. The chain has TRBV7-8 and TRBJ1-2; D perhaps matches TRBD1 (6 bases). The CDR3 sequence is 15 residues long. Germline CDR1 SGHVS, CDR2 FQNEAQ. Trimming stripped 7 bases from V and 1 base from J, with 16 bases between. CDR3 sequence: CASTPGVGFNYGYTF. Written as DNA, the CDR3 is TGTGCCAGCACCCCAGGGGTAGGGTTTAACTATGGCTACACCTTC.

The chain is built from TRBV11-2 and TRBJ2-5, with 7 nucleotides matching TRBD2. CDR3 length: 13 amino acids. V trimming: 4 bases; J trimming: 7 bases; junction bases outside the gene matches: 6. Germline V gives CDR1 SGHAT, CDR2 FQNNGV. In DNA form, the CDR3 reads TGTGCCAGCAGCTCAGCGCAGCGGGGGACCCAGTACTTC. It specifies CASSSAQRGTQYF.

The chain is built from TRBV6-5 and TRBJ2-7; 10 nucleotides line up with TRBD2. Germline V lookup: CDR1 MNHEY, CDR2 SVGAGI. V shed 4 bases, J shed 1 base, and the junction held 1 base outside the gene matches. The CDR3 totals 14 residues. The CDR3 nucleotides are TGTGCCAGCAGTTCAGCGGGGGGGTCCTACGAGCAGTACTTC. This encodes CASSSAGGSYEQYF.

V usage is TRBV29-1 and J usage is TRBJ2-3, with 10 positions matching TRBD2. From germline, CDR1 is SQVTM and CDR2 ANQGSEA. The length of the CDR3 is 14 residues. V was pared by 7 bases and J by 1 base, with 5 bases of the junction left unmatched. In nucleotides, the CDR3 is TGCAGCGACCTCGGGACTAGCGGCACAGATACGCAGTATTTT. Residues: CSDLGTSGTDTQYF.

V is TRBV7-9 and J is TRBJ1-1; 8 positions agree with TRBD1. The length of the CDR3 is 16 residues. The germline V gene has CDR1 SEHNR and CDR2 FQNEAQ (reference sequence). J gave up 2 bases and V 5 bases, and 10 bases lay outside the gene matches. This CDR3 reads CASSRGQGGINTEAFF. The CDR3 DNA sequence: TGTGCCAGCAGCCGAGGACAGGGCGGCATCAACACTGAAGCTTTCTTT.

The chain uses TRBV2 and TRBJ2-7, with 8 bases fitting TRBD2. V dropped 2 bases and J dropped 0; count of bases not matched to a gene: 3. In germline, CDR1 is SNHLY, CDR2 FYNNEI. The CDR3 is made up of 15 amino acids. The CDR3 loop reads CASSESGGSSYEQYF. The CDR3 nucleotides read TGTGCCAGCAGTGAATCGGGGGGGAGCTCCTACGAGCAGTACTTC.

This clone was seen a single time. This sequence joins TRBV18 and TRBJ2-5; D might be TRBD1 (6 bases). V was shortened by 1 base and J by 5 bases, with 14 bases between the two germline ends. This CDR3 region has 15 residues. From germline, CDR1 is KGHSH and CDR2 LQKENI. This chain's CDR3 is CASSPLTGPQETQYF. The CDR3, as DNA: TGTGCCAGCTCACCACTAACAGGGCCCCAGGAGACCCAGTACTTC.